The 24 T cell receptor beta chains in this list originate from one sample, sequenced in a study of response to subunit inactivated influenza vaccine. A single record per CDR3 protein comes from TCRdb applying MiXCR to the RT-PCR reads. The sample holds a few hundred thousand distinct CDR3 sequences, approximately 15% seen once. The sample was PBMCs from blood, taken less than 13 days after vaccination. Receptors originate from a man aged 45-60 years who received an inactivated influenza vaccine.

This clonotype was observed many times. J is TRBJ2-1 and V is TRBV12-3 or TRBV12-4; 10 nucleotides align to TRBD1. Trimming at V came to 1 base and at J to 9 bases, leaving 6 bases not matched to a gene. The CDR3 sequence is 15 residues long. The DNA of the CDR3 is TGTGCCAGCAGTTTAGGGGCATGGACAGGGGGTGAGCAGTTCTTC. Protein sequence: CASSLGAWTGGEQFF.

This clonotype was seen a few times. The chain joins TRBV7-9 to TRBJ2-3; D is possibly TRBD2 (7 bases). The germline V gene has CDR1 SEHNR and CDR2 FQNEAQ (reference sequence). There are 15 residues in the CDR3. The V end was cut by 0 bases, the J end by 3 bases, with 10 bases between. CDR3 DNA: TGTGCCAGCAGCTTAGCTGCGGGGGCTACAGATACGCAGTATTTT. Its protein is CASSLAAGATDTQYF.

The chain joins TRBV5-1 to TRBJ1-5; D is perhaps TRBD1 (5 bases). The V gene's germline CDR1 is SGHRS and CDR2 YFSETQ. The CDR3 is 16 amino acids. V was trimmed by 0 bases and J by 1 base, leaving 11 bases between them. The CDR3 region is CASSLAPGGSNQPQHF. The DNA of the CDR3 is TGCGCCAGCAGCTTGGCCCCCGGGGGGAGCAATCAGCCCCAGCATTTT. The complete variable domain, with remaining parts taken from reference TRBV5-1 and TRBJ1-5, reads KAGVTQTPRYLIKTRGQQVTLSCSPISGHRSVSWYQQTPGQGLQFLFEYFSETQRNKGNFPGRFSGRQFSNSRSEMNVSTLELGDSALYLCASSLAPGGSNQPQHFGDGTRLSIL.

DNA for the CDR3: TGTGCCAGCAGCGTAGAAGGGACTAGCGTAGATACGCAGTATTTT. Protein sequence: CASSVEGTSVDTQYF. J is TRBJ2-3 and V is TRBV9, with 10 bases identical to TRBD2. CDR3 length equals 15 residues. V gave up 0 bases and J gave up 5 bases; unmatched junction bases: 3. Germline V gene data show CDR1 as SGDLS and CDR2 as YYNGEE.

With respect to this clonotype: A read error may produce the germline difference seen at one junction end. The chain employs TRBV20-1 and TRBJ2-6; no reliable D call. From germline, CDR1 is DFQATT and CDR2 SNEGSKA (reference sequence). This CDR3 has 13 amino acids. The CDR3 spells CSARGPGPNVLTF. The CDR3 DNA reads TGCAGTGCTAGAGGGCCTGGGCCCAACGTCCTGACTTTC.

The CDR3 DNA sequence: TGCAGTGCTAGTACGGGGACTGGTGGAGCTTTCTTT. The encoded protein is CSASTGTGGAFF. V and J are TRBV20-1 and TRBJ1-1; a possible D gene is TRBD1 (5 bases). CDR3 length: 12 amino acids. Per the germline V gene, CDR1 is DFQATT and CDR2 is SNEGSKA (reference sequence). V lost 3 bases and J lost 10, with 15 bases in between.

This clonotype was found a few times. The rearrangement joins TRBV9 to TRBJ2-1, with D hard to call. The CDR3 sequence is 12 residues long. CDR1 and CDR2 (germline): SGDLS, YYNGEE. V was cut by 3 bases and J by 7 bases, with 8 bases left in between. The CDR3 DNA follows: TGTGCCAGCAGCGCCATCATAAATGAGCAGTTCTTC. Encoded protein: CASSAIINEQFF.

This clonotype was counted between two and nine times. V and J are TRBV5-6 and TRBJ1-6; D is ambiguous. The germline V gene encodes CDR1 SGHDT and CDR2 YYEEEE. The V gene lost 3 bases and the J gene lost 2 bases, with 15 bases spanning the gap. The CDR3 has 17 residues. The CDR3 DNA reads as TGTGCCAGCAGCTCCAGGCCCCGAGACACCTATAATTCACCCCTCCACTTT. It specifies CASSSRPRDTYNSPLHF.

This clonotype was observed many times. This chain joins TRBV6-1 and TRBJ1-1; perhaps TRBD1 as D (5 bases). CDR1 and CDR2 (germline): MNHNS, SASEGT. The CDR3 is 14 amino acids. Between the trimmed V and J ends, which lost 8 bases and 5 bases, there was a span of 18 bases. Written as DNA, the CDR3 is TGTGCCAGCTTCAGGGAGAGTTTAGGTACTGAAGCTTTCTTT. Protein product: CASFRESLGTEAFF.

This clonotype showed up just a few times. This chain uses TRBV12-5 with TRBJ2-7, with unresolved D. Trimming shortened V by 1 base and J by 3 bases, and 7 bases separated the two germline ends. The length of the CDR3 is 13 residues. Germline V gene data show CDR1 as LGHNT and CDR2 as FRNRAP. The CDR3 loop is CASGLGPSYEQYF. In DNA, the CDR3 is TGTGCTAGTGGTTTGGGACCGAGCTACGAGCAGTACTTC.

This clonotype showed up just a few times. The CDR3 nucleotides are TGTGCCAGCAGTGAAGTAAGCCAGACTGGCTACACCTTC. Its protein product is CASSEVSQTGYTF. The chain uses TRBV6-1 and TRBJ1-2; D is undetermined. With 1 base removed from V and 7 bases from J, the gap between germline ends came to 10 bases. Germline V gives CDR1 MNHNS, CDR2 SASEGT. This CDR3 region has 13 residues.

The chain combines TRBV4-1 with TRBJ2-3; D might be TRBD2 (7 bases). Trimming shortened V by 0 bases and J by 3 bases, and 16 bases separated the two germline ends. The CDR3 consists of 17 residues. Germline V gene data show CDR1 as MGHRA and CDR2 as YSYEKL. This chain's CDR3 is CASSQDGWGGLTDTQYF. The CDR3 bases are TGCGCCAGCAGCCAAGATGGGTGGGGGGGCCTAACAGATACGCAGTATTTT.

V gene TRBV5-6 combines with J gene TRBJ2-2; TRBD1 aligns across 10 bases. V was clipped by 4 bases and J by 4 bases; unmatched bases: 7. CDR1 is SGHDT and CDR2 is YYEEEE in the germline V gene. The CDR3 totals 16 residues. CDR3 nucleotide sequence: TGTGCCAGCAGCATTGACAGGGGGCTTGTCACCGGGGAGCTGTTTTTT. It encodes CASSIDRGLVTGELFF.

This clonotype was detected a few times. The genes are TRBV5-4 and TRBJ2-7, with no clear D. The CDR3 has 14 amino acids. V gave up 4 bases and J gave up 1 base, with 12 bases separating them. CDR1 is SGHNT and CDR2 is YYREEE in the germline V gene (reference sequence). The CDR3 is CASSLQPASYEQYF. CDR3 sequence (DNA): TGTGCCAGCAGCCTGCAACCAGCTTCCTACGAGCAGTACTTC. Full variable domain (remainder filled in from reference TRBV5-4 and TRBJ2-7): ETGVTQSPTHLIKTRGQQVTLRCSSQSGHNTVSWYQQALGQGPQFIFQYYREEENGRGNFPPRFSGLQFPNYSSELNVNALELDDSALYLCASSLQPASYEQYFGPGTRLTVT.

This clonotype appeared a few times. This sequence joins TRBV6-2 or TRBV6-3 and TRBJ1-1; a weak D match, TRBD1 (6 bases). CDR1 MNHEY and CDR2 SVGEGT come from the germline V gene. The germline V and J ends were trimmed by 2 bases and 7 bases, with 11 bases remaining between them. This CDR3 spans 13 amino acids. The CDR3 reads CASSYHREGEAFF. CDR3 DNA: TGTGCCAGCAGTTACCACAGGGAGGGTGAAGCTTTCTTT.

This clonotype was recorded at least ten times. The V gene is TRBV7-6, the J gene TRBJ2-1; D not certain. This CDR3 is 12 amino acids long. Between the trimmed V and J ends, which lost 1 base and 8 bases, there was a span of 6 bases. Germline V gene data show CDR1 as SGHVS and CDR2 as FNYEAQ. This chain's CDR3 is CASSLGADEQFF. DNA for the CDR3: TGTGCCAGCAGCTTAGGGGCGGATGAGCAGTTCTTC.

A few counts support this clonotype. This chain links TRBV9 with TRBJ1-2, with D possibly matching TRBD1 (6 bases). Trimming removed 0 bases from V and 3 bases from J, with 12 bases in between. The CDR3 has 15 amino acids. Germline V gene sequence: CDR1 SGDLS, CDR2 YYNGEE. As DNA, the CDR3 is TGTGCCAGCAGCGTAGATGGGAGGGGGGACTATGGCTACACCTTC. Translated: CASSVDGRGDYGYTF.

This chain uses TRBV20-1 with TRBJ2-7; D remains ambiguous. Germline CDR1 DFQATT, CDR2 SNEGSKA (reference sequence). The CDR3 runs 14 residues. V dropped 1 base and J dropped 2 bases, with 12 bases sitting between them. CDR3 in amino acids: CSARVGTVTYEQYF. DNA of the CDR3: TGCAGTGCTAGAGTAGGTACCGTCACCTACGAGCAGTACTTC.

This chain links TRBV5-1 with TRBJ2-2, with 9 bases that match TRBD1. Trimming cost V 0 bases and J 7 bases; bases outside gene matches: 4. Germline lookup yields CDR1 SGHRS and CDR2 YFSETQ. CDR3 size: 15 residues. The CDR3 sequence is CASSLGGQGIGELFF. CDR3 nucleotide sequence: TGCGCCAGCAGCTTGGGAGGACAGGGGATCGGGGAGCTGTTTTTT. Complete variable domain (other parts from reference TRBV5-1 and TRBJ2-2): KAGVTQTPRYLIKTRGQQVTLSCSPISGHRSVSWYQQTPGQGLQFLFEYFSETQRNKGNFPGRFSGRQFSNSRSEMNVSTLELGDSALYLCASSLGGQGIGELFFGEGSRLTVL.

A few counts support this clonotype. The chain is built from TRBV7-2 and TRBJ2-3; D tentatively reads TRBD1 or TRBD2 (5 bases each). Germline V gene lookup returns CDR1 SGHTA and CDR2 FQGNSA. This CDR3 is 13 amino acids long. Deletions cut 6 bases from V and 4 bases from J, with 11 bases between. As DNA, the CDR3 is TGTGCCAGCAGTCGCCGGGACGCAGATACGCAGTATTTT. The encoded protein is CASSRRDADTQYF.

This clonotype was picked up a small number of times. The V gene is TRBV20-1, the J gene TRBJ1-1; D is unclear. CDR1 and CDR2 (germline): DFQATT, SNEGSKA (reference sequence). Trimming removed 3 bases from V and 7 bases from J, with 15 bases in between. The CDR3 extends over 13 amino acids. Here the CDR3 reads CSARALGEYEAFF. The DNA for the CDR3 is TGCAGTGCTAGGGCCCTCGGAGAATATGAAGCTTTCTTT.

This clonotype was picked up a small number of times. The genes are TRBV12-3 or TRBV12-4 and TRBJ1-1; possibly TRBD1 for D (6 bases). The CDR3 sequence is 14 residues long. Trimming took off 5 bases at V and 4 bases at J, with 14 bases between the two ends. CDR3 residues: CASSPPGEGTEAFF. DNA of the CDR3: TGTGCCAGCAGTCCCCCAGGGGAGGGCACTGAAGCTTTCTTT.

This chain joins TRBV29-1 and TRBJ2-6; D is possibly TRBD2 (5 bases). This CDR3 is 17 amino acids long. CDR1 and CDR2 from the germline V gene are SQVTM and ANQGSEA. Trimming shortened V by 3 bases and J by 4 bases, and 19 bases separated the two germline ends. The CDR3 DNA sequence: TGCAGCGTTGAGAGATTGATGGGAGCCTCAGGGGCCAACGTCCTGACTTTC. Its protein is CSVERLMGASGANVLTF.

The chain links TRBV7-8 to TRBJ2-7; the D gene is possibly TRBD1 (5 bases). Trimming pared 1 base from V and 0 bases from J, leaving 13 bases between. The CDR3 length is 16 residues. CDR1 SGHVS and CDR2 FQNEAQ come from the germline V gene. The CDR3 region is CASSLDITGSSYEQYF. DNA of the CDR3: TGTGCCAGCAGCTTAGATATTACAGGTAGCTCCTACGAGCAGTACTTC.